This entry concerns a single T cell receptor beta chain. Profiled with immunoSEQ multiplex PCR; TCRdb holds only in-frame clones, not every one. The sample contains nearly 70,000 clones, around nine tenths of which appear only once. This sample was taken from a study of blood T cell repertoires in COVID-19. As for the study in general: Sources were T cells, B-cell-depleted T cells, or PBMCs; the material itself was cDNA or gDNA.

Germline-derived CDR1 and CDR2 are ENHRY and SYGVKD. V was pared by 4 bases and J by 2 bases, with 5 bases of the junction left unmatched. The CDR3 has 16 amino acids. Material: peripheral blood. V is TRBV10-3 and J is TRBJ2-5; 12 nucleotides align to TRBD2. The source is a man in his forties with COVID-19, enrolled during active disease. CDR3 amino acids: CAISGTSGARQETQYF. DNA of the CDR3: TGTGCCATCAGTGGGACTAGCGGGGCGAGGCAAGAGACCCAGTACTTC.